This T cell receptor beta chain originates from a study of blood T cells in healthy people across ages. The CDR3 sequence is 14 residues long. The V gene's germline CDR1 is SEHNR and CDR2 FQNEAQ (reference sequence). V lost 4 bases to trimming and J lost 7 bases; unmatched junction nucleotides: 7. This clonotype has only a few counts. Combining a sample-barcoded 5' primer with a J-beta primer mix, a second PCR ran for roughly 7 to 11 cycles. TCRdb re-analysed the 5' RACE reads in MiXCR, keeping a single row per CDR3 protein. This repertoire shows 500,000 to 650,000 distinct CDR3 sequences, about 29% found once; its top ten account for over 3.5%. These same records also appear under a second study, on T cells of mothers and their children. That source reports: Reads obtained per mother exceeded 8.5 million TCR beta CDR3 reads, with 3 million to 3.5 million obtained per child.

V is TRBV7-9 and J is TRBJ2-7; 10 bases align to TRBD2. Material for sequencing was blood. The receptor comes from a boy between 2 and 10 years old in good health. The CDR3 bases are TGTGCCAGCAGCTCAGCGGGAGGGCCAGGAGAGCAGTACTTC. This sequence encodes CASSSAGGPGEQYF.